This T cell receptor beta chain was captured by sequencing in a study of T-cell memory formation after mild COVID-19. CDR1 and CDR2 (germline): SEHNR, FQNEAQ (reference sequence). The CDR3 runs to 15 residues. Trimming pared 0 bases from V and 6 bases from J, leaving 12 bases between. MiXCR, run by TCRdb on the 5' RACE reads, gives a single entry per CDR3 protein. The sample has 110,000 or so distinct CDR3 sequences, 20% to 25% seen once. This clonotype was observed a few times. The TCR comes from a man between 18 and 35 years old who had mild COVID-19 (a few samples of this study predate the infection). Cell type and time point are not known. The chain carries TRBV7-9 and TRBJ2-1, with a possible D match to TRBD1 (6 bases). Material: PBMCs or a T cell subset sorted from them (not recorded which). CDR3 sequence reads: CASSLAGNRVNEQFF. The CDR3, as DNA: TGTGCCAGCAGCTTAGCAGGGAACAGGGTCAATGAGCAGTTCTTC.